This T cell receptor beta chain was sequenced during a study of CD8+CD57+ T cells in acquired aplastic anemia. Background on the study: DNA recovered from sorted CD4+ and CD8+ cells had a mean of approximately 3 ug.

CDR1 DFQATT and CDR2 SNEGSKA come from the germline V gene (reference sequence). CDR3 length equals 15 residues. With 3 bases removed from V and 2 bases from J, the gap between germline ends came to 16 bases. The study profiled TCR beta VDJ and CDR3 using genomic DNA as template. One entry per CDR3 protein results from TCRdb running MiXCR on the reads. This table has about 470,000 distinct CDR3 sequences, about a third appearing once. All sequencing subjects had displayed CD8+CD57+ cell expansion on flow cytometry. The sequencing input was sorted CD4+, CD8+, or CD8+CD57+ T cells (not recorded which) from PBMCs. This sequence originates from a human donor with aplastic anemia. The rearrangement joins TRBV20-1 to TRBJ1-1; a possible D gene is TRBD1 (6 bases). The CDR3 sequence: CSASIPGQSNTEAFF. The DNA of the CDR3 is TGCAGTGCTAGTATTCCGGGACAATCAAACACTGAAGCTTTCTTT.